These T cell receptor beta chains were read from a single sample in a study of cytomegalovirus exposure and HLA in healthy donors. Clones were sequenced by immunoSEQ multiplex PCR, and TCRdb holds only the in-frame ones, with some missing. This sample has about 160,000 clones; around four fifths occur once, and the top ten carry over 1%. Specimen: PBMCs. Receptors were obtained from a woman aged 45 to 65 in good health and CMV-seronegative. Both conserved end residues are part of each CDR3. Fields, in order: D gene, clone size, V gene, J gene, CDR3 DNA, CDR3 protein. A D gene is named only where the DNA matches it firmly. A clone size is listed for some rows: how often the clone was seen (once, few, many), or a class if it is expanded.

>TRBD1|once|TRBV6-1|TRBJ1-2
TGTGCCAGCCCCGACAGGGAACGCTACACCTTC
CASPDRERYTF
>TRBD2|-|TRBV2|TRBJ2-1
TGTGCCAGCAGAACCGGGACTAGCGGGCGCAATGAGCAGTTCTTC
CASRTGTSGRNEQFF
>-|few|TRBV2|TRBJ1-2
TGTGCCAGCAGTGAAAGGGGTACAGGGAGCTACACCTTC
CASSERGTGSYTF
>TRBD1|-|TRBV28|TRBJ1-6
TGTGCCAGCAGTTCCTCCACCGGGACAGGAACCCTCTTT
CASSSSTGTGTLF
>-|-|TRBV7-9|TRBJ2-2
TGTGCCAGCAGCTCCAGGGTTGCTACCGGGGAGCTGTTTTTT
CASSSRVATGELFF
>-|-|TRBV4-3|TRBJ2-6
TGCGCCAGCAGCCAAGTGACGGGTTCTGGGGCCAACGTCCTGACTTTC
CASSQVTGSGANVLTF
>-|-|TRBV16|TRBJ2-5
TGTGCCAGCAGCCACCGAGGGGGCAGCGGGGAGACCCAGTACTTC
CASSHRGGSGETQYF
>-|-|TRBV28|TRBJ2-1
TGTGCCATCTCCGGGGGACGAGGCCGTGAGCAGTTCTTC
CAISGGRGREQFF
>TRBD1|-|TRBV5-5|TRBJ1-2
TGTGCCAGCAGCTTGGTTAGACAGGGTCGTAACTATGGCTACACCTTC
CASSLVRQGRNYGYTF
>-|-|TRBV14|TRBJ2-1
TGTGCCAGCAGCCACGATCTTTCAGGGCTCTACAATGAGCAGTTCTTC
CASSHDLSGLYNEQFF
>TRBD2|-|TRBV5-6|TRBJ2-7
TGTGCCAGCAGCTTGGGGTTTAGCGGGAGATGGTACGAGCAGTACTTC
CASSLGFSGRWYEQYF
>-|-|TRBV18|TRBJ1-1
TGTGCCAGCTCACCGCTCAGGGAAACGGTGGCTGAAGCTTTCTTT
CASSPLRETVAEAFF
>-|once|TRBV5-1|TRBJ2-7
TGCGCCAGCAGCTATGGTAGGGGGGGGCCCTCCTACGAGCAGTACTTC
CASSYGRGGPSYEQYF
>TRBD1|-|TRBV7-2|TRBJ2-7
TGTGCCAGCAGCTTCAACCGGGACAGGGTCTCCTACGAGCAGTACTTC
CASSFNRDRVSYEQYF
>-|-|TRBV7-2|TRBJ1-5
TGTGCCAGCAGCTTAGTCGGTCAGCCCCAGCATTTT
CASSLVGQPQHF
>TRBD1|-|TRBV7-9|TRBJ2-7
TGTGCCAGCAGCCGGTGGGGCGGACAGGGGGCCTCCTACGAGCAGTACTTC
CASSRWGGQGASYEQYF
>-|-|TRBV4-3|TRBJ2-4
TGCGCCAGCAGCCAAAGAAGGGACCGTGATTGGGACAAAGCCAAAAACATTCAGTACTTC
CASSQRRDRDWDKAKNIQYF
>-|-|TRBV6-1|TRBJ2-2
TGTGCCAGCAGTGAAGCATTGGGGGCCGGCACCGGGGAGCTGTTTTTT
CASSEALGAGTGELFF
>-|-|TRBV28|TRBJ2-4
TGTGCCAGCGAGGGTAGTTCGGAAGCCAAAAACATTCAGTACTTC
CASEGSSEAKNIQYF
>-|once|TRBV5-1|TRBJ2-6
TGCGCCAGCAATTGGGACTTCTCTGGGGCCAACGTCCTGACTTTC
CASNWDFSGANVLTF
>-|few|TRBV4-3|TRBJ2-2
TGCGCCAGCAGCCAAGATCTGAGGCTTTCCGGGGAGCTGTTTTTT
CASSQDLRLSGELFF
>-|-|TRBV28|TRBJ2-1
TGTGCCAGCAGGTTCCTTATAGCTGAATCCTACAATGAGCAGTTCTTC
CASRFLIAESYNEQFF
>-|-|TRBV7-8|TRBJ1-6
TGTGCCAGCAGCTTTACTGTTACCCGGCGGGTAAATTCACCCCTCCACTTT
CASSFTVTRRVNSPLHF
>-|-|TRBV30|TRBJ1-2
TGTGCCTGGACGCGTGGCAGGCCTCTGGGCTACACCTTC
CAWTRGRPLGYTF
>-|few|TRBV4-3|TRBJ1-4
TGCGCCAGCAGCCCAAGCAATGTCGAAAAACTGTTTTTT
CASSPSNVEKLFF
>-|once|TRBV9|TRBJ1-4
TGTGCCAGCTCCGGCGGAGTTACCCCAACTAATGAAAAACTGTTTTTT
CASSGGVTPTNEKLFF
>TRBD1|-|TRBV27|TRBJ1-6
TGTGCCAGCAGTCCACAGGGGGCGGGCGCCTATTCACCCCTCCACTTT
CASSPQGAGAYSPLHF
>TRBD1|-|TRBV4-3|TRBJ2-5
TGCGCCAGCAGCCAAGATGTGGACAGGGGGCAAGAGACCCAGTACTTC
CASSQDVDRGQETQYF
>TRBD1|-|TRBV4-1|TRBJ1-5
TGCGCCAGCAGCCCCGGGACAGGGGGGATATCTAGCAATCAGCCCCAGCATTTT
CASSPGTGGISSNQPQHF
>-|-|TRBV10-1|TRBJ1-2
TGCGCCAGCAGTGATCCTACTAACTATGGCTACACCTTC
CASSDPTNYGYTF